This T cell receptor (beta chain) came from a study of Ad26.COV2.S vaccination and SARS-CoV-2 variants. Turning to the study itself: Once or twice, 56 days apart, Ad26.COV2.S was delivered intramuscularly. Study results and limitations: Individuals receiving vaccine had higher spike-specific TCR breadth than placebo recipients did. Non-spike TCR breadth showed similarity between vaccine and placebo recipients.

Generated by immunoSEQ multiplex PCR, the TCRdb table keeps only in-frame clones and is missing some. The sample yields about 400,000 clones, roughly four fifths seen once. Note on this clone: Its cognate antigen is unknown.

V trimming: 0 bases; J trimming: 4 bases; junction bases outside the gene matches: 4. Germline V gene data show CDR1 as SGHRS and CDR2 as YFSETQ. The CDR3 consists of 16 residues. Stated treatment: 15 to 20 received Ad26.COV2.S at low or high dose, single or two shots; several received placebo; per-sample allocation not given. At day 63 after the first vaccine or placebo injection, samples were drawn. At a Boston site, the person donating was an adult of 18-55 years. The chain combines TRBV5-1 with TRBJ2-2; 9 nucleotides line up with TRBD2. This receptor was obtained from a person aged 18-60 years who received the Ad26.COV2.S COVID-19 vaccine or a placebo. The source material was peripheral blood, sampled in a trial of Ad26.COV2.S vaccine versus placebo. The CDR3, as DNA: TGCGCCAGCAGCTTGGAGGCTAGCGGGACCACCGGGGAGCTGTTTTTT. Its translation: CASSLEASGTTGELFF.